This TCR beta chain was sequenced during a study of blood T cell repertoires in COVID-19 (dated by TCRdb to 2020 to 2022). Looking at the study overall: Samples from collaborators originated in the United States, Italy and Spain and spanned both the acute and convalescent phases of COVID-19. The dataset comprised deeply sampled blood TCRbeta repertoires from subjects exposed to, actively infected with, or recovered from COVID-19. The repertoires were released in a freely available public database intended as a resource for research on the immune response to SARS-CoV-2. Samples came from the ongoing ImmuneRACE study (first 160 participants) plus 1,254 subjects from 6 global collaborators. Nearly every sample came with metadata listing a de-identified subject ID, COVID-19 status, age in years and sex. The material from the prospective study consisted of cDNA or gDNA derived from T cells, B-cell-depleted T cells, or PBMCs. HLA class I and class II types, where available, came from metadata supplied by the sample provider rather than from assay-based typing. Overall study results and their limits: How much clinical and demographic metadata was included differed by source and by participant, and the metadata was provided uncurated.

V and J lose 1 base and 0 bases, and a span of 9 bases separates them. Reading from cysteine to phenylalanine, the CDR3 counts 15 amino acids. The kept DNA is CDR3 alone, 45 bases in frame from the first base. CDR1 MGHDK and CDR2 SYGVNS were looked up in the germline V gene. TCRbeta CDR3 regions were amplified from genomic DNA using the immunoSEQ Assay, a bias-controlled multiplex PCR. The authors' pipeline ran thus. Within the assay, amplification of reference gene primers was used to estimate how many nucleated cells each sample contained. To quantify the absolute abundance of each unique TCRbeta CDR3 rearrangement, sequence reads were collapsed and filtered. For each sample, productive Simpson clonality was calculated as the square root of Simpson's diversity index over productive rearrangements. Drawn from immuneACCESS, this table holds only the in-frame rearrangements with V and J called that TCRdb kept. Clones are partly lost; checked studies trace under half to an unresolved V gene and leave the rest unexplained. V and J calls plus clone size are reproduced from that table; the DNA served to infer D and trimming. Counted in this sample were approximately 250,000 clones; about 82% of them appeared once. The ten largest clones represent less than 6.5% of the sample.

At one collaborating source in Seattle, patients were enrolled during active infection and were followed longitudinally through the course of disease. The collaborating institutions used their own protocols to collect whole blood in K2EDTA tubes. Collaborator samples were shipped for TCRbeta analysis as frozen whole blood, isolated PBMCs, or DNA extracted from either sample type. As for this clone: Its specific antigen is unknown. The input lacks base qualities; no much larger clone sits a single base away.

The sequenced sample consisted of peripheral blood. The rearranged segments are TRBV25-1 and TRBJ1-1, with no D gene named confidently. This clonotype was sampled from a man aged 50-60 years with COVID-19, enrolled during active disease. The DNA is TGTGCCAGCAGTGAATTCGCAGATATGAACACTGAAGCTTTCTTT. Its protein is CASSEFADMNTEAFF.